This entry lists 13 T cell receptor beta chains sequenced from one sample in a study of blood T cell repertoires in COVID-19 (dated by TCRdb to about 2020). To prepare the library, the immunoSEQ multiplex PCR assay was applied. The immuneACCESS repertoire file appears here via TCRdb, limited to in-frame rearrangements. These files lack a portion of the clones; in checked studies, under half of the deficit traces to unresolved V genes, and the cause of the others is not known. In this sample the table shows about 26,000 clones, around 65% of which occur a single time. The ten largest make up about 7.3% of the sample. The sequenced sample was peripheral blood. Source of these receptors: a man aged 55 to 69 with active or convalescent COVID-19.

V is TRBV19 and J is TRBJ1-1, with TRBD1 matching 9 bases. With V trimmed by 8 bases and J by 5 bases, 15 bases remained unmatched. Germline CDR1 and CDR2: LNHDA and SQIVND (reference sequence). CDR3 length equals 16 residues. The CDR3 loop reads CASAYGTGYGGTEAFF. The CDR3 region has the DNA TGTGCCAGTGCCTACGGGACAGGGTATGGTGGGACTGAAGCTTTCTTT.

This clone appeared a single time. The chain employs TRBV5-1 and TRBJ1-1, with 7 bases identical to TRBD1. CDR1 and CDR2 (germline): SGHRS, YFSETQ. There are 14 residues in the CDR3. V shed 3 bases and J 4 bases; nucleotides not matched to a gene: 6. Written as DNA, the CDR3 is TGCGCCAGCAGCTCGACAGGGCTCTCCACTGAAGCTTTCTTT. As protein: CASSSTGLSTEAFF.

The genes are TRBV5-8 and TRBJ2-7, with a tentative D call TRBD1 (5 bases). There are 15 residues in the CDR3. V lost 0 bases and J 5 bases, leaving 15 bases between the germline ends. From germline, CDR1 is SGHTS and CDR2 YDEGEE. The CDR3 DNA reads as TGTGCCAGCAGCTTGGGTTCTAGGGGCATTAACGAGCAGTACTTC. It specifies CASSLGSRGINEQYF.

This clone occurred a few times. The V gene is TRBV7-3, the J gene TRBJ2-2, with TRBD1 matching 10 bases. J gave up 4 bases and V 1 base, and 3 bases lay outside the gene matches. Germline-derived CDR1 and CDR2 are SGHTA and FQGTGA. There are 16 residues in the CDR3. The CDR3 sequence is CASSLMGTGVTGELFF. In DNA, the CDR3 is TGTGCCAGCAGCTTAATGGGGACAGGGGTCACCGGGGAGCTGTTTTTT.

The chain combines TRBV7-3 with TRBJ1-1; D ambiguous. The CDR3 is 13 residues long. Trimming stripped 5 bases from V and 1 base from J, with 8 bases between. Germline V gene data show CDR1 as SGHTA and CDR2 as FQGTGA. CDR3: CASSPFGNTEAFF. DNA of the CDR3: TGTGCCAGCAGCCCTTTCGGGAACACTGAAGCTTTCTTT.

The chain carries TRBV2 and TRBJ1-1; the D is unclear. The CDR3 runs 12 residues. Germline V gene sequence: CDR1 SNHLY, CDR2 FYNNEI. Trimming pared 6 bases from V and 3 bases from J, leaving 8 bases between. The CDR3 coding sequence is TGTGCCAGCAGACGGGATTACACTGAAGCTTTCTTT. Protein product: CASRRDYTEAFF. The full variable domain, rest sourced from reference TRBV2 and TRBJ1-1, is EPEVTQTPSHQVTQMGQEVILRCVPISNHLYFYWYRQILGQKVEFLVSFYNNEISEKSEIFDDQFSVERPDGSNFTLKIRSTKLEDSAMYFCASRRDYTEAFFGQGTRLTVV.

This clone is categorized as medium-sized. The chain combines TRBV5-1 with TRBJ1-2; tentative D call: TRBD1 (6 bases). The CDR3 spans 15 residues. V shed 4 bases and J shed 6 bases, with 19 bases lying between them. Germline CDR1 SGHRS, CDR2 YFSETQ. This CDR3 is CASSPQIWAGDGYTF. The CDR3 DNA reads TGCGCCAGCAGCCCCCAGATATGGGCAGGGGATGGCTACACCTTC.

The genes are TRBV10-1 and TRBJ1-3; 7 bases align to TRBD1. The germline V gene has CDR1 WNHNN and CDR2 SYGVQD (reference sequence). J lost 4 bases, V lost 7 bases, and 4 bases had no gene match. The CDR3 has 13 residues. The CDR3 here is CASTTGTGNTIYF. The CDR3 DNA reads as TGCGCCAGCACGACAGGGACGGGAAACACCATATATTTT.

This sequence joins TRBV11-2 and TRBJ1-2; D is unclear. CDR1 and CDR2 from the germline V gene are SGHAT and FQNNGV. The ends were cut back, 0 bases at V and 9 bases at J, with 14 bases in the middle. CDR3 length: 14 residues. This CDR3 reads CASSLDTSLRSYTF. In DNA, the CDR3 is TGTGCCAGCAGCTTAGATACGAGCCTGAGGAGCTACACCTTC.

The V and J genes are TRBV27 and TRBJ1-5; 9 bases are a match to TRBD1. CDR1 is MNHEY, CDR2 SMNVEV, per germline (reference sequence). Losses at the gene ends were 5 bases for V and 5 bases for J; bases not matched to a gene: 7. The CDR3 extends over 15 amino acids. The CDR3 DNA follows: TGTGCCAGCAGTCCTACAGGGGGCGAATATCAGCCCCAGCATTTT. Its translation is CASSPTGGEYQPQHF.

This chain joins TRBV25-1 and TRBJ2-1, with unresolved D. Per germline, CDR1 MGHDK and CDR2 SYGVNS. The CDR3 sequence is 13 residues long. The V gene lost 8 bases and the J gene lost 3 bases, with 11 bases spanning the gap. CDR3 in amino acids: CASGRPGYNEQFF. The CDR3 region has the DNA TGTGCCAGCGGTCGTCCGGGCTACAATGAGCAGTTCTTC.

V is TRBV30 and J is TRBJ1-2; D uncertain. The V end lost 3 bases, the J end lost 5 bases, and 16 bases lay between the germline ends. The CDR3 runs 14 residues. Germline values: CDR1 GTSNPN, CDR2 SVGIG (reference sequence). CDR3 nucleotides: TGTGCCTGGAGGGGCGCTCTTTTCGATTATGGCTACACCTTC. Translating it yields CAWRGALFDYGYTF. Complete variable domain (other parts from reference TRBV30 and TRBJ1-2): SQTIHQWPATLVQPVGSPLSLECTVEGTSNPNLYWYRQAAGRGLQLLFYSVGIGQISSEVPQNLSASRPQDRQFILSSKKLLLSDSGFYLCAWRGALFDYGYTFGSGTRLTVV.

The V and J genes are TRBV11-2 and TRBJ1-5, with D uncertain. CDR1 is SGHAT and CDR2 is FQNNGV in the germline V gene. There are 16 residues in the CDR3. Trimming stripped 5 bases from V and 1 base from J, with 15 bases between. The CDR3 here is CASSRRRVWSNQPQHF. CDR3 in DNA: TGTGCCAGCAGCCGGCGTCGGGTCTGGAGCAATCAGCCCCAGCATTTT.